One and the same sample provided the 19 T cell receptor beta chains below, sequenced in a study of blood T cells in healthy people across ages. A J-beta primer mix and a sample-barcoded 5' primer were used in a second PCR of about 7 to 12 cycles. TCRdb fed the 5' RACE reads into MiXCR, producing one record per CDR3 protein. In the table there are about 620,000 distinct CDR3 sequences, about 21% of which are singletons. Source material: blood. These receptors were obtained from a man aged 65 to 85 in good health.

This clonotype was seen at least ten times. The rearrangement uses TRBV27 and TRBJ2-2, with D tentatively TRBD1 (6 bases). Germline V CDR1 and CDR2: MNHEY, SMNVEV (reference sequence). The V gene lost 7 bases and the J gene lost 3 bases, with 15 bases spanning the gap. The CDR3 sequence is 15 residues long. The CDR3 sequence is CASNRGAGDTGELFF. DNA of the CDR3: TGTGCCAGCAACCGAGGGGCAGGGGACACCGGGGAGCTGTTTTTT.

This clonotype was counted only a few times. The V call is TRBV2, the J call TRBJ2-5, with TRBD1 matching over 7 bases. Matching the DNA end better, TRBJ2-1 makes the J call doubtful. The CDR3 spans 13 residues. Germline assignment: CDR1 SNHLY and CDR2 FYNNEI. CDR3 DNA: TGTGCCAGCAAGGGACAGAGATACAATGAGCAGTTCTTC. It is translated as CASKGQRYNEQFF.

This clonotype was observed a few times. The chain recombines TRBV7-2 with TRBJ1-4; D unresolved. Trimming pared 6 bases from V and 3 bases from J, leaving 14 bases between. This CDR3 is 15 amino acids long. CDR1 and CDR2 from the germline V gene are SGHTA and FQGNSA. The CDR3 is CASSQSGQANEKLFF. The CDR3 nucleotides are TGTGCCAGCAGTCAGAGCGGGCAGGCTAATGAAAAACTGTTTTTT.

The rearrangement uses TRBV28 and TRBJ1-1; D possibly corresponds to TRBD1 (5 bases). The ends were cut back, 4 bases at V and 4 bases at J, with 19 bases in the middle. This CDR3 region has 16 residues. CDR1 is MDHEN, CDR2 SYDVKM, per germline. The CDR3 region is CASSSSGTPGTTEAFF. CDR3 coding DNA: TGTGCCAGCAGTTCCTCGGGGACCCCGGGGACCACTGAAGCTTTCTTT. Full variable domain (outside the CDR3, taken from reference TRBV28 and TRBJ1-1): DVKVTQSSRYLVKRTGEKVFLECVQDMDHENMFWYRQDPGLGLRLIYFSYDVKMKEKGDIPEGYSVSREKKERFSLILESASTNQTSMYLCASSSSGTPGTTEAFFGQGTRLTVV.

This clonotype was counted between two and nine times. The CDR3 DNA is TGTGCCAGCAGCTTAAGGGACTCCAACACAGATACGCAGTATTTT. It yields the protein CASSLRDSNTDTQYF. The chain couples TRBV7-3 to TRBJ2-3; D is possibly TRBD2 (6 bases). Trimming cost V 1 base and J 2 bases, with 10 bases left between them. Germline loops: CDR1 SGHTA, CDR2 FQGTGA. The CDR3 covers 15 residues.

This clonotype was recorded a few times. This chain uses TRBV20-1 with TRBJ2-5, with 9 bases that match TRBD1. With the DNA end fitting TRBJ2-7 better, the J assignment may be wrong. CDR3 length: 13 amino acids. The V gene's germline CDR1 is DFQATT and CDR2 SNEGSKA (reference sequence). CDR3 amino acids: CSAYGDRDNEQYF. In nucleotides, the CDR3 is TGCAGTGCTTATGGGGACAGGGACAACGAGCAGTACTTC.

This clonotype was observed many times. The genes are TRBV12-1 and TRBJ2-2; the DNA was not compared with TRBD1, the D call given in the table. TRBV12-1 is a known pseudogene. The CDR3 has 14 residues. CDR3 protein: CASSPRDRAGELFF. The CDR3 nucleotides read TGTGCCAGCAGCCCGAGGGACAGGGCCGGGGAGCTGTTTTTT.

The chain links TRBV12-3 or TRBV12-4 to TRBJ1-1; weak D call: TRBD1 (6 bases). This CDR3 has 16 residues. V gave up 8 bases and J gave up 1 base, with 20 bases separating them. The CDR3 DNA is TGTGCCAGCGGTTCGCCGAACGTCAGGGGGAACACTGAAGCTTTCTTT. Protein: CASGSPNVRGNTEAFF.

This sequence joins TRBV9 and TRBJ2-7; 13 bases match TRBD2. Germline CDR1 is SGDLS and CDR2 is YYNGEE. This CDR3 is 15 amino acids long. J gave up 7 bases and V 4 bases, and 8 bases lay outside the gene matches. The CDR3 loop reads CASSSGTSGALEQYF. CDR3 DNA sequence: TGTGCCAGCAGCTCCGGGACTAGCGGGGCGTTGGAGCAGTACTTC.

This clonotype was observed at least ten times. The chain joins TRBV5-1 to TRBJ2-3; D ambiguous. Germline lookup yields CDR1 SGHRS and CDR2 YFSETQ. V lost 5 bases to trimming and J lost 2 bases, with 9 bases between them. The CDR3 extends over 13 amino acids. The CDR3 nucleotides are TGCGCCAGCAGTCGTGTGGTCACAGATACGCAGTATTTT. Translation gives CASSRVVTDTQYF.

V is TRBV20-1 and J is TRBJ2-1; TRBD2 aligns across 14 bases. The CDR3 sequence is 14 residues long. V was pared by 7 bases and J by 6 bases, with 5 bases of the junction left unmatched. Germline V CDR1 and CDR2: DFQATT, SNEGSKA (reference sequence). This chain's CDR3 is CSGGTSGSPNEQFF. Here the CDR3 DNA reads TGCAGTGGTGGGACTAGCGGGAGTCCCAATGAGCAGTTCTTC.

The sample holds a few counts of this clonotype. The chain joins TRBV28 to TRBJ2-3, with 9 positions matching TRBD2. V shed 6 bases and J 2 bases; nucleotides not matched to a gene: 6. The CDR3 is 15 residues long. Germline assignment: CDR1 MDHEN and CDR2 SYDVKM. Written as DNA, the CDR3 is TGTGCCAGCAGAAATAGCGGGGGACTCACAGATACGCAGTATTTT. As protein: CASRNSGGLTDTQYF.

The chain is built from TRBV14 and TRBJ2-2, with 8 nucleotides matching TRBD2. V lost 2 bases, J lost 4 bases, and 3 bases stayed unmatched. Germline CDR1 reads SGHDN; CDR2 reads FVKESK. The CDR3 runs to 15 residues. In DNA form, the CDR3 reads TGTGCCAGCAGCCAAAGCGGGAGCCCCACCGGGGAGCTGTTTTTT. Translating it yields CASSQSGSPTGELFF.

This clonotype was observed at least ten times. This chain connects TRBV3-1 to TRBJ1-3; D gene ambiguous. V lost 4 bases and J 9 bases, leaving 16 bases between the germline ends. CDR3 size: 14 residues. Germline V CDR1 and CDR2: LGHDT, YNNKEL (reference sequence). In DNA form, the CDR3 reads TGTGCCAGCAGCCCGACGGACGGAGGATCCACCATATATTTT. Translation: CASSPTDGGSTIYF.

This clonotype was detected only once. The chain links TRBV9 to TRBJ2-1, with 8 nucleotides matching TRBD1. The tail of the sequence fits TRBJ2-5 better, so the J call may be wrong. The CDR3 contains 16 residues. Germline CDR1 is SGDLS and CDR2 is YYNGEE. The CDR3 bases are TGTGCCAGCAGCGTGTCAGGACAGGGAGGAGACGAGACCCAGTACTTC. Its translation: CASSVSGQGGDETQYF.

In the case of this clonotype: A junction end diverges from the germline sequence, so it may reflect a read error. The V and J genes are TRBV4-1 and TRBJ2-5, with 7 bases identical to TRBD2. The CDR3 is made up of 13 amino acids. CDR1 MGHRA and CDR2 YSYEKL come from the germline V gene. CDR3 residues: CASSQDPFGGRKF. The CDR3 nucleotides are TGCGCCAGCAGCCAAGATCCATTTGGCGGGAGAAAGTTC.

The CDR3 reads CSARRTVYNEQFF. CDR3 bases: TGCAGTGCTAGAAGGACAGTCTACAATGAGCAGTTCTTC. The chain employs TRBV20-1 and TRBJ2-1; weak D call: TRBD1 (6 bases). With 2 bases removed from V and 3 bases from J, the gap between germline ends came to 8 bases. Germline loops: CDR1 DFQATT, CDR2 SNEGSKA (reference sequence). This CDR3 has 13 residues.

This clonotype turned up a few times. The rearrangement links TRBV4-1 to TRBJ2-2; TRBD1 is a possible D gene (5 bases). Trimming took 4 bases from V and 0 from J, leaving 12 bases between them. This CDR3 spans 16 amino acids. Per the germline V gene, CDR1 is MGHRA and CDR2 is YSYEKL. This CDR3 is CASSPQGAANTGELFF. CDR3 nucleotides: TGCGCCAGCAGCCCCCAGGGCGCGGCGAACACCGGGGAGCTGTTTTTT.

The chain carries TRBV6-2 or TRBV6-3 and TRBJ2-1; TRBD2 matches 10 bases. The DNA end is more similar to TRBJ2-7, so the J call may be wrong. The CDR3 contains 17 residues. Germline V gene sequence: CDR1 MNHEY, CDR2 SVGEGT. The CDR3, as DNA: TGTGCCAGCACCAACCCAATAGGGACTAGCGAATTCGGCGAGCAGTACTTC. Translated: CASTNPIGTSEFGEQYF.